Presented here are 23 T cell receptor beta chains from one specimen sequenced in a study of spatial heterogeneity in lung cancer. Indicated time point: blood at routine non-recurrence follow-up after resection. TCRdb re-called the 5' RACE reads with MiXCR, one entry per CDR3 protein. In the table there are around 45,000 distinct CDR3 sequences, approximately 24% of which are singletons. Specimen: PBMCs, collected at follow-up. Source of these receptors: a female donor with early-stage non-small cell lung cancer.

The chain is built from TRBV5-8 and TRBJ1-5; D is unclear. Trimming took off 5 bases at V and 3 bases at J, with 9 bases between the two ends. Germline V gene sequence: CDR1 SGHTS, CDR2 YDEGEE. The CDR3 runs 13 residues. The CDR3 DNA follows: TGTGCCAGCAGTGAGGTCTACAATCAGCCCCAGCATTTT. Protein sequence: CASSEVYNQPQHF.

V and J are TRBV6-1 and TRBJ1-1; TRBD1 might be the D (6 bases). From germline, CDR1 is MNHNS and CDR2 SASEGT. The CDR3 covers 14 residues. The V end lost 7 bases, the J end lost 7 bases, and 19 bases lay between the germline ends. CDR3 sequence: CASIIDRSAGEAFF. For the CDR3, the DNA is TGTGCCAGCATCATCGACAGGTCTGCGGGTGAAGCTTTCTTT.

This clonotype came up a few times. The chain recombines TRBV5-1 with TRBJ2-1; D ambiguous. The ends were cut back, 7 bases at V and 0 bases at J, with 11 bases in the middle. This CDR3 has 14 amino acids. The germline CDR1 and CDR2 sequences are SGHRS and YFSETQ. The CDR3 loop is CASQKFNSYNEQFF. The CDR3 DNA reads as TGCGCCAGCCAGAAGTTTAACTCCTACAATGAGCAGTTCTTC.

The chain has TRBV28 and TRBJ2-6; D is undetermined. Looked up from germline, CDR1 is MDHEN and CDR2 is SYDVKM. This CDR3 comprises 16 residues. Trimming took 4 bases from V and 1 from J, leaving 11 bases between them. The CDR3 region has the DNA TGTGCCAGCAGTTCCCCCCAAGGGTCTGGGGCCAACGTCCTGACTTTC. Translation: CASSSPQGSGANVLTF.

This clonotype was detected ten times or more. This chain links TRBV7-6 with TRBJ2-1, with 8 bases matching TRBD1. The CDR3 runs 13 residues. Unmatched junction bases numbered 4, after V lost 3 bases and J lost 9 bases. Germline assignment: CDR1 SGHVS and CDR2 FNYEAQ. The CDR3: CASSLQGAPEQFF. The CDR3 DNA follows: TGTGCCAGCAGCTTGCAGGGGGCGCCTGAGCAGTTCTTC.

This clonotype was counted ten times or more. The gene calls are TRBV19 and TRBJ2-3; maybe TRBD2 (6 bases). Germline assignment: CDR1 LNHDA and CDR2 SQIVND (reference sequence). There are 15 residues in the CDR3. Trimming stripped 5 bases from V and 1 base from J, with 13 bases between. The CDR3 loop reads CASSVQTGGTDTQYF. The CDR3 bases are TGTGCCAGTAGTGTGCAGACGGGGGGCACAGATACGCAGTATTTT.

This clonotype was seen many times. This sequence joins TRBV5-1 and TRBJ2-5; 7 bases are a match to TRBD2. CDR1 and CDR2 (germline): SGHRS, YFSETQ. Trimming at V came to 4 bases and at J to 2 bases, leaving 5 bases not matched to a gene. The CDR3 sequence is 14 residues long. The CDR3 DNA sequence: TGCGCCAGCAGCACCGGGAGGCCTCAAGAGACCCAGTACTTC. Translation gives CASSTGRPQETQYF.

The chain's CDR3 is CSARVQGDYNEQFF. CDR3 nucleotide sequence: TGCAGTGCTAGGGTCCAGGGGGACTACAATGAGCAGTTCTTC. This chain uses TRBV20-1 with TRBJ2-1, with 7 bases aligning to TRBD1. After removal of 3 bases from V and 3 bases from J, the junction contained 5 bases not matched to a gene. The CDR3 has 14 amino acids. Germline lookup yields CDR1 DFQATT and CDR2 SNEGSKA (reference sequence).

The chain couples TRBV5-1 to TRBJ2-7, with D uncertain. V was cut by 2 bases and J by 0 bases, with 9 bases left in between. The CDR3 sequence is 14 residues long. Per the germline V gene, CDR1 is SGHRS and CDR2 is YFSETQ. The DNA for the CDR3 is TGCGCCAGCAGCTTCACCCCCAGCTCCTACGAGCAGTACTTC. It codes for CASSFTPSSYEQYF.

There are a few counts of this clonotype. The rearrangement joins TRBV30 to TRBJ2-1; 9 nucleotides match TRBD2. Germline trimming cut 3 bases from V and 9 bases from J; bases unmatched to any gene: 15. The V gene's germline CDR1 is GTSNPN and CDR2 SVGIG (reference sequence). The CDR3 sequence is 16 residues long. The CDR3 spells CAWRGAFGGRAGEQFF. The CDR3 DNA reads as TGTGCCTGGAGGGGGGCGTTCGGCGGGAGGGCCGGTGAGCAGTTCTTC.

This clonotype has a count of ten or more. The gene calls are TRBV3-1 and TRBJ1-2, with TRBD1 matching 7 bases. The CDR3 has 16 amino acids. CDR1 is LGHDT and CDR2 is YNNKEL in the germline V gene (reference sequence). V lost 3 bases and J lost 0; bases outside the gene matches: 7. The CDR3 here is CASSHPADRTNYGYTF. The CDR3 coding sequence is TGTGCCAGCAGCCATCCCGCGGACAGGACTAACTATGGCTACACCTTC.

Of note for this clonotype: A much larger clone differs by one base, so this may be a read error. The CDR3 sequence is CASSLRGGQGSETQYF. In nucleotides, the CDR3 is TGCGCCAGCAGCCTAAGAGGTGGACAAGGGTCGGAGACCCAGTACTTC. This chain connects TRBV4-1 to TRBJ2-5, with a weak D call TRBD1 (5 bases). Germline CDR1 reads MGHRA; CDR2 reads YSYEKL. The V end was cut by 4 bases, the J end by 5 bases, with 20 bases between. The CDR3 has 16 amino acids.

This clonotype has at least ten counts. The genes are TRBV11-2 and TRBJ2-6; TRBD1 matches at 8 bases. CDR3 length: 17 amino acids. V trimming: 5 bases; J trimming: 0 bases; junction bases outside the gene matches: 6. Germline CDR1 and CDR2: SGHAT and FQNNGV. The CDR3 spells CASSPYGTGSGANVLTF. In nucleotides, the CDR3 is TGTGCCAGCAGCCCTTACGGGACAGGCTCTGGGGCCAACGTCCTGACTTTC.

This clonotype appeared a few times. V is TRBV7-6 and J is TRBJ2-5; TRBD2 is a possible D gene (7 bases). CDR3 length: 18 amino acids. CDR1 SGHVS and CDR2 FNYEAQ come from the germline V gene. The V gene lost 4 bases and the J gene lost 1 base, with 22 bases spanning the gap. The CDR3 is CASSSLSGGLLIQETQYF. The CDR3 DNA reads TGTGCCAGCAGCTCTCTGTCGGGGGGCCTTCTCATCCAAGAGACCCAGTACTTC. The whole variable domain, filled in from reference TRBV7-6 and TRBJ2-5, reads GAGVSQSPRYKVTKRGQDVALRCDPISGHVSLYWYRQALGQGPEFLTYFNYEAQQDKSGLPNDRFSAERPEGSISTLTIQRTEQRDSAMYRCASSSLSGGLLIQETQYFGPGTRLLVL.

CDR3 bases: TGTGCCAGTAGTATGATTGTGGGTAATGAGCAGTTCTTC. This translates into CASSMIVGNEQFF. This chain connects TRBV19 to TRBJ2-1; D gene unclear. Germline CDR1 reads LNHDA; CDR2 reads SQIVND (reference sequence). The CDR3 length is 13 residues. Trimming left V 3 bases short and J 7 bases short, with 10 bases between.

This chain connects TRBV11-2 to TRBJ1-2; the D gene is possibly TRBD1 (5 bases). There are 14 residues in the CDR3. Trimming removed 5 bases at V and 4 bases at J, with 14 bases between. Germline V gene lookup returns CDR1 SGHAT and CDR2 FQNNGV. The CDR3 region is CASSSLRAPYGYTF. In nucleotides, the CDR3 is TGTGCCAGCAGCAGCCTCAGGGCCCCCTATGGCTACACCTTC. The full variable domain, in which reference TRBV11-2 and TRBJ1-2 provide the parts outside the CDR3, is EAGVAQSPRYKIIEKRQSVAFWCNPISGHATLYWYQQILGQGPKLLIQFQNNGVVDDSQLPKDRFSAERLKGVDSTLKIQPAKLEDSAVYLCASSSLRAPYGYTFGSGTRLTVV.

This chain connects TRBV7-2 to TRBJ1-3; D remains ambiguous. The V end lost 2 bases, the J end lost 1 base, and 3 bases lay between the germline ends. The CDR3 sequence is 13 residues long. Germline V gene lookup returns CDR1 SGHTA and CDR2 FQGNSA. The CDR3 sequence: CASSLTSGNTIYF. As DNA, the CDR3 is TGTGCCAGCAGCTTAACGTCTGGAAACACCATATATTTT. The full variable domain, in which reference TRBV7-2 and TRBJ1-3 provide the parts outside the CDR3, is GAGVSQSPSNKVTEKGKDVELRCDPISGHTALYWYRQSLGQGLEFLIYFQGNSAPDKSGLPSDRFSAERTGGSVSTLTIQRTQQEDSAVYLCASSLTSGNTIYFGEGSWLTVV.

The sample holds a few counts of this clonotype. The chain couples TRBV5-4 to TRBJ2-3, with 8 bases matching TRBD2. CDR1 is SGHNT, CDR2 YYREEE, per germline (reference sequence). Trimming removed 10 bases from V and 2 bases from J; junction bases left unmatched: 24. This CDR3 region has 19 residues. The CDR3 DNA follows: TGTGCCGCACAACCCGAACTAACTGCGACACTAGCGGCCACAGATACGCAGTATTTT. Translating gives CAAQPELTATLAATDTQYF.

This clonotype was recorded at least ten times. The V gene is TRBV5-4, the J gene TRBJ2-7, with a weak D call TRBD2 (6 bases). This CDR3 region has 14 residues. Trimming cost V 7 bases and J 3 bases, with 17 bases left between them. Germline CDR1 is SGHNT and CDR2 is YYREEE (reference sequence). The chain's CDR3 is CASWAWGDVYEQYF. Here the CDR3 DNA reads TGTGCCAGCTGGGCTTGGGGGGACGTCTACGAGCAGTACTTC. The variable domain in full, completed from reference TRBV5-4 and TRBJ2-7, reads ETGVTQSPTHLIKTRGQQVTLRCSSQSGHNTVSWYQQALGQGPQFIFQYYREEENGRGNFPPRFSGLQFPNYSSELNVNALELDDSALYLCASWAWGDVYEQYFGPGTRLTVT.

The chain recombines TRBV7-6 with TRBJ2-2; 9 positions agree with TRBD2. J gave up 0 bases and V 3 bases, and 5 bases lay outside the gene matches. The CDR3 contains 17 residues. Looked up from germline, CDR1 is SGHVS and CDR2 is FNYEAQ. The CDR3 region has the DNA TGTGCCAGCAGCTTGATTTCTAGCGGGGCGAACACCGGGGAGCTGTTTTTT. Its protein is CASSLISSGANTGELFF.

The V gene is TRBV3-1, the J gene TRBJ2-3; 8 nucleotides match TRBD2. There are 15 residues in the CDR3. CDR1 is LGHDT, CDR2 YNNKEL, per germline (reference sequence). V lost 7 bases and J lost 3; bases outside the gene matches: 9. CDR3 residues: CASISSAGATDTQYF. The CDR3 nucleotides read TGTGCCAGCATCTCTTCAGCGGGAGCTACAGATACGCAGTATTTT.

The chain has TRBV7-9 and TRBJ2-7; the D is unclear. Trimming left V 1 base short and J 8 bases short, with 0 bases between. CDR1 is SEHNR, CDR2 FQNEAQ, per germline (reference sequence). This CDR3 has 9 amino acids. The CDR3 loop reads CASSLEQYV. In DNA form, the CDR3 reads TGTGCCAGCAGCTTAGAGCAGTACGTC.

Written as DNA, the CDR3 is TGTGCCAGTAGTACCCCCGGGACAGGGGCTTTTTATGGCTACACCTTC. Amino acids: CASSTPGTGAFYGYTF. This rearrangement joins TRBV19 to TRBJ1-2; the match to TRBD1 covers 10 bases. The CDR3 runs 16 residues. The germline gives CDR1 LNHDA, CDR2 SQIVND (reference sequence). After removal of 4 bases from V and 5 bases from J, the junction contained 10 bases not matched to a gene. Based on the CDR3 plus reference TRBV19 and TRBJ1-2, the full variable domain is DGGITQSPKYLFRKEGQNVTLSCEQNLNHDAMYWYRQDPGQGLRLIYYSQIVNDFQKGDIAEGYSVSREKKESFPLTVTSAQKNPTAFYLCASSTPGTGAFYGYTFGSGTRLTVV.